This entry describes one TCR beta chain. Antigen unknown. Sequence at one end of the junction differs from germline and may be a read error. The V gene's germline CDR1 is KGHSY and CDR2 FQNENV. The CDR3 length is 15 residues. Arm-PCR of CDR3 regions and iRepertoire HTBI primers were the basis on which TCR beta libraries were built. Using its own MiXCR run on the multiplex PCR reads, TCRdb lists one record per CDR3 protein. The table includes 440,000 or so distinct CDR3 sequences, approximately 15% detected once. The entry originates in a study of regulatory T cells in long-lasting Graves disease. Whole-study findings and limits: Persistent disease preferred TRBV28, TRBJ1-2 and TRBJ2-5. Among the persistent patients, fewer than 3,500 public clonotypes were shared, more than the 966 shared among new patients.

As for time point: newly diagnosed GD, antithyroid drugs for less than 3 months. PBMC RNA served as the TCR library source. EDTA tubes received around 9 milliliters of collected peripheral blood. A further study also used this sample, focusing on T cells in Graves' hyperthyroidism and ophthalmopathy. That source adds: Blood also showed most of the thyroid clonotypes that were expanded above 0.001.

The source material was peripheral blood mononuclear cells (PBMCs), sampled at new diagnosis, from a patient treated with antithyroid drugs. The chain couples TRBV16 to TRBJ2-1; tentative D call: TRBD1 (5 bases). This clonotype was sampled from a woman aged 25 to 39 with Graves disease. The DNA for the CDR3 is TGTGCCGGCAGCCCTCCCGGGCAGGGTTTCAATGAGCAGTTCTTC. Translated, it gives CAGSPPGQGFNEQFF.